This is a list of T cell receptor beta chains from one sample in a study of cytotoxic CD8 clonotypes in ibrutinib-treated CLL. Only in-frame clones appear in the TCRdb table, and some are missing; sequencing was by immunoSEQ multiplex PCR. The sample carries 12,000 or so clones, 62% recorded once. Specimen: PBMCs, collected before ibrutinib treatment. These receptors all stem from a human donor with chronic lymphocytic leukemia. Each CDR3 is given with its conserved first and last residue. Each record gives: V gene, J gene, D gene, clone size, CDR3 protein, CDR3 DNA. D genes are given only for firm matches. Not every row has a clone size; where given, it reads once, few, many or a size class.

V gene: TRBV7-6
J gene: TRBJ1-2
D gene: .
clone size: .
CDR3 protein: CASSPYTTTYGYTF
CDR3 DNA: TGTGCCAGCAGCCCCTATACAACTACCTATGGCTACACCTTC

V gene: TRBV5-6
J gene: TRBJ1-2
D gene: .
clone size: .
CDR3 protein: CASSFEGNYGYTF
CDR3 DNA: TGTGCCAGCAGCTTTGAGGGGAACTATGGCTACACCTTC

V gene: TRBV29-1
J gene: TRBJ1-5
D gene: .
clone size: .
CDR3 protein: CSVSVGGNQPQHF
CDR3 DNA: TGCAGCGTCAGTGTTGGGGGCAATCAGCCCCAGCATTTT

V gene: TRBV9
J gene: TRBJ1-3
D gene: .
clone size: .
CDR3 protein: CASGKSGNTIYF
CDR3 DNA: TGTGCCAGCGGGAAATCTGGAAACACCATATATTTT

V gene: TRBV11-1
J gene: TRBJ1-2
D gene: TRBD1
clone size: few
CDR3 protein: CASSFNDRGYGYTF
CDR3 DNA: TGTGCCAGCAGCTTTAATGACAGGGGCTATGGCTACACCTTC

V gene: TRBV13
J gene: TRBJ2-1
D gene: .
clone size: .
CDR3 protein: CASSLGSGSYNEQFF
CDR3 DNA: TGTGCCAGCAGCTTAGGTAGTGGCTCCTACAATGAGCAGTTCTTC

V gene: TRBV29-1
J gene: TRBJ1-2
D gene: .
clone size: .
CDR3 protein: CSVLKVVGYTF
CDR3 DNA: TGCAGCGTTCTGAAGGTAGTCGGCTACACCTTC

V gene: TRBV28
J gene: TRBJ1-5
D gene: .
clone size: .
CDR3 protein: CASGGGGQPQHF
CDR3 DNA: TGTGCCAGCGGGGGGGGAGGTCAGCCCCAGCATTTT

V gene: TRBV7-2
J gene: TRBJ1-1
D gene: .
clone size: medium-sized
CDR3 protein: CASSLGGQMNTEAFF
CDR3 DNA: TGTGCCAGCAGCTTAGGGGGCCAGATGAACACTGAAGCTTTCTTT

V gene: TRBV4-2
J gene: TRBJ1-3
D gene: .
clone size: few
CDR3 protein: CASAFSIGFTSGNTIYF
CDR3 DNA: TGTGCCAGCGCTTTTTCGATCGGGTTTACGTCTGGAAACACCATATATTTT

V gene: TRBV7-9
J gene: TRBJ2-5
D gene: TRBD2
clone size: .
CDR3 protein: CASSPFGGETQYF
CDR3 DNA: TGTGCCAGCAGCCCATTCGGGGGGGAGACCCAGTACTTC

V gene: TRBV5-6
J gene: TRBJ2-7
D gene: .
clone size: .
CDR3 protein: CASSSFTGPPDEQYF
CDR3 DNA: TGTGCCAGCAGCTCTTTCACAGGGCCACCTGACGAGCAGTACTTC

V gene: TRBV27
J gene: TRBJ2-3
D gene: .
clone size: few
CDR3 protein: CASSLVAVRRTDTQYF
CDR3 DNA: TGTGCCAGCAGTTTAGTTGCGGTTCGTAGGACAGATACGCAGTATTTT

V gene: TRBV18
J gene: TRBJ1-6
D gene: .
clone size: .
CDR3 protein: CASSPPQGGQSPLHF
CDR3 DNA: TGTGCCAGCTCACCACCGCAAGGAGGGCAATCACCCCTCCACTTT

V gene: TRBV18
J gene: TRBJ2-5
D gene: TRBD1
clone size: .
CDR3 protein: CASSPRDRVLETQYF
CDR3 DNA: TGTGCCAGCTCACCCCGGGACAGGGTTTTGGAGACCCAGTACTTC

V gene: TRBV4-2
J gene: TRBJ2-5
D gene: .
clone size: .
CDR3 protein: CASSQGRSQETQYF
CDR3 DNA: TGTGCCAGCAGCCAAGGTCGTAGCCAAGAGACCCAGTACTTC

V gene: TRBV7-8
J gene: TRBJ1-1
D gene: TRBD1
clone size: .
CDR3 protein: CASSLEGDRGQYTEAFF
CDR3 DNA: TGTGCCAGCAGCTTAGAGGGGGACAGGGGGCAGTACACTGAAGCTTTCTTT

V gene: TRBV6-5
J gene: TRBJ1-1
D gene: .
clone size: .
CDR3 protein: CATGIGNTEAFF
CDR3 DNA: TGTGCCACGGGAATAGGGAACACTGAAGCTTTCTTT

V gene: TRBV20-1
J gene: TRBJ1-2
D gene: .
clone size: .
CDR3 protein: CSASHYGYTF
CDR3 DNA: TGCAGTGCTTCCCACTATGGCTACACCTTC